This TCR beta chain was captured in a study of T cells in Graves' hyperthyroidism and ophthalmopathy. The CDR3 contains 15 residues. CDR1 SGDLS and CDR2 YYNGEE come from the germline V gene. V dropped 4 bases and J dropped 3; count of bases not matched to a gene: 10. Researchers amplified the TCR beta CDR3 regions from RNA transcripts. A set of HTBI primers served as the primers for a first-round RT-PCR of the TCR CDR3. MiXCR, run by TCRdb on the multiplex PCR reads, gives a single entry per CDR3 protein. The sample contains 750,000 to 950,000 distinct CDR3 sequences, over 35% of which appear only once. Stable disease denoted Graves' hyperthyroidism without ophthalmopathy progression within 18 months. Every diagnosis used clinical symptoms, serum thyroxine and TRAb, thyroid ultrasound and orbital computed tomography.

The sequence came from a man between 18 and 29 years old with Graves' hyperthyroidism. Sequencing input: blood. The V call is TRBV9, the J call TRBJ2-7, with TRBD2 matching 7 bases. CDR3 in DNA: TGTGCCAGCAGCCCCTTGGGAGGGATAGGCTACGAGCAGTACTTC. This sequence encodes CASSPLGGIGYEQYF.